This TCR beta chain stems from a study of blood T cell repertoires in COVID-19. Background on the study: PBMCs, B-cell-depleted T cells, or T cells provided the cDNA or gDNA that made up the material.

Using immunoSEQ multiplex PCR, the repertoire was profiled, and TCRdb retains in-frame clones only, with some absent. Of about 410,000 clones listed, 89% are singletons. The CDR3 contains 16 residues. J was trimmed by 6 bases and V by 1 base; bases with no gene match: 7. Looked up from germline, CDR1 is MGHDK and CDR2 is SYGVNS. The genes are TRBV25-1 and TRBJ2-3; 10 nucleotides agree with TRBD1. Specimen: peripheral blood. This clonotype was sampled from a woman aged 40 to 50 with COVID-19, enrolled during active disease. DNA for the CDR3: TGTGCCAGCAGTGAATTCGGACAGGGGGTGGCTGATACGCAGTATTTT. Amino acid sequence: CASSEFGQGVADTQYF. Drawing the rest from reference TRBV25-1 and TRBJ2-3, the complete variable domain is EADIYQTPRYLVIGTGKKITLECSQTMGHDKMYWYQQDPGMELHLIHYSYGVNSTEKGDLSSESTVSRIRTEHFPLTLESARPSHTSQYLCASSEFGQGVADTQYFGPGTRLTVL.